This TCR beta chain was sequenced during a study of blood T cell repertoires in COVID-19. At the level of the study: Acute-phase and convalescent COVID-19 samples originated in the United States, Italy and Spain. From T cells, B-cell-depleted T cells, or PBMCs came the material, which was cDNA or gDNA.

During active infection, Seattle patients enrolled and were then monitored through disease. Authors' data handling: How many nucleated cells were present was estimated from reference gene primer amplification. The protocol was immunoSEQ multiplex PCR, while the TCRdb copy is restricted to in-frame clones and leaves out a portion. The V and J calls and clone size are taken from that table; D and trimming were inferred from the DNA. The sample shows 200,000 to 250,000 clones, roughly 80% of them seen only once. Sequencing was carried out using peripheral blood. This sequence was found in a woman of 80 years or more with COVID-19, enrolled during active disease.

The CDR3 region is CASSGDRKNQPQHF. Here the CDR3 DNA reads TGTGCCAGCAGCGGGGACAGGAAGAATCAGCCCCAGCATTTT. V is TRBV6-5 and J is TRBJ1-5; 8 bases map to TRBD1. V was pared by 6 bases and J by 4 bases, with 5 bases of the junction left unmatched. Germline V gives CDR1 MNHEY, CDR2 SVGAGI. CDR3 length equals 14 residues.